The 30 T cell receptor beta chains below all came from one sample that was sequenced in a study of T cells in Graves' hyperthyroidism and ophthalmopathy. From RNA transcripts, TCR beta CDR3 regions were amplified. Primed by the HTBI set, a first-round RT-PCR was run on the TCR CDR3. One entry per CDR3 protein, called by TCRdb with MiXCR from the multiplex PCR reads. The sample lists a few hundred thousand distinct CDR3 sequences, just over 45% occurring once. The sequenced sample was peripheral blood or thyroid tissue (not recorded which). These TCRs come from a woman aged 18-29 years with Graves' hyperthyroidism.

The CDR3 loop is CASSLGLGRDPLAKNIQYF. The CDR3 coding sequence is TGTGCCAGCAGCTTAGGCCTCGGTAGGGACCCCCTAGCCAAAAACATTCAGTACTTC. The gene calls are TRBV7-8 and TRBJ2-5, with D perhaps TRBD1 or TRBD2 (5 bases each). The end of the DNA fits TRBJ2-4 better, so the J call may be wrong. The CDR3 is made up of 19 amino acids. Germline V gene data show CDR1 as SGHVS and CDR2 as FQNEAQ.

There are many counts of this clonotype. J is TRBJ1-2 and V is TRBV30, with no clear D. Trimming took off 1 base at V and 4 bases at J, with 13 bases between the two ends. Germline lookup yields CDR1 GTSNPN and CDR2 SVGIG (reference sequence). The CDR3 is 14 amino acids. The chain's CDR3 is CAWSDPGGGYGYTF. The CDR3 DNA sequence: TGTGCCTGGAGTGACCCGGGCGGTGGCTATGGCTACACCTTC. The full variable domain, rest sourced from reference TRBV30 and TRBJ1-2, is SQTIHQWPATLVQPVGSPLSLECTVEGTSNPNLYWYRQAAGRGLQLLFYSVGIGQISSEVPQNLSASRPQDRQFILSSKKLLLSDSGFYLCAWSDPGGGYGYTFGSGTRLTVV.

The CDR3, as DNA: TGTGCCACCAGCTTCCGAGCGGGCAGGGGGTTAGGTCAGCCCCAGCATTTT. Its translation: CATSFRAGRGLGQPQHF. This chain connects TRBV15 to TRBJ1-5, with 7 nucleotides matching TRBD1. CDR1 is LNHNV and CDR2 is YYDKDF in the germline V gene (reference sequence). V gave up 5 bases and J gave up 6 bases; unmatched junction bases: 16. This CDR3 is built from 17 residues.

J is TRBJ2-7 and V is TRBV7-2; 9 bases are a match to TRBD2. The closer fit of TRBJ2-1 to the DNA end suggests the J call may be wrong. CDR1 and CDR2 from the germline V gene are SGHTA and FQGNSA. The CDR3 runs to 16 residues. CDR3 sequence: CASSLLGGRGDNEQFF. In nucleotides, the CDR3 is TGTGCCAGCAGCTTACTAGGCGGGAGGGGGGACAATGAGCAGTTCTTC.

Points on this clonotype: A read error is likely, as this CDR3 ends without the conserved phenylalanine or tryptophan. The rearrangement joins TRBV7-2 to TRBJ2-7; 9 bases fit TRBD2. This CDR3 has 15 amino acids. Germline V gene lookup returns CDR1 SGHTA and CDR2 FQGNSA. Trimming removed 1 base from V and 3 bases from J; junction bases left unmatched: 4. This CDR3 reads CASSLGLAGFYEQYL. In DNA, the CDR3 is TGTGCCAGCAGCTTAGGGCTAGCGGGATTCTACGAGCAGTACCTC.

This sequence joins TRBV29-1 and TRBJ2-7; 10 positions match TRBD1. Germline CDR1 is SQVTM and CDR2 is ANQGSEA. This CDR3 comprises 14 residues. J gave up 5 bases and V 8 bases, and 12 bases lay outside the gene matches. CDR3 amino acids: CSWFPTGQGNEQYF. The CDR3 DNA reads TGCAGCTGGTTCCCCACGGGACAGGGGAACGAGCAGTACTTC.

The rearrangement links TRBV7-9 to TRBJ2-5; 7 bases line up with TRBD2. This CDR3 has 14 amino acids. From germline, CDR1 is SEHNR and CDR2 FQNEAQ (reference sequence). J was trimmed by 5 bases and V by 2 bases; bases with no gene match: 5. This CDR3 reads CASSLHVGGETQYF. CDR3 DNA sequence: TGTGCCAGCAGCTTACACGTGGGAGGGGAGACCCAGTACTTC.

Many counts were recorded for this clonotype. The chain joins TRBV7-9 to TRBJ1-4; TRBD1 aligns across 9 bases. Trimming removed 5 bases from V and 3 bases from J; junction bases left unmatched: 4. The CDR3 length is 15 residues. Looked up from germline, CDR1 is SEHNR and CDR2 is FQNEAQ (reference sequence). Here the CDR3 reads CASSPRTGANEKLFF. In DNA form, the CDR3 reads TGTGCCAGCAGCCCAAGGACAGGGGCTAATGAAAAACTGTTTTTT. The variable domain in full, completed from reference TRBV7-9 and TRBJ1-4, reads DTGVSQNPRHKITKRGQNVTFRCDPISEHNRLYWYRQTLGQGPEFLTYFQNEAQLEKSRLLSDRFSAERPKGSFSTLEIQRTEQGDSAMYLCASSPRTGANEKLFFGSGTQLSVL.

To note about this clonotype: A much more abundant neighbour one base away suggests this may be a read error. The V gene is TRBV11-3, the J gene TRBJ1-1; 8 bases map to TRBD1. CDR3 size: 14 residues. Germline V gene sequence: CDR1 SGHNT, CDR2 YENEEA. CDR3 in DNA: TGTGCCAGCAGCCCTCACAGGGGGTCGATTGAAGCTTCCTTT. This codes for CASSPHRGSIEASF.

This clonotype appeared many times. This sequence joins TRBV7-9 and TRBJ1-4; TRBD1 matches 7 bases. Germline loops: CDR1 SEHNR, CDR2 FQNEAQ (reference sequence). The ends lost 5 bases at V and 3 bases at J; junction bases unmatched: 3. This CDR3 is built from 14 residues. CDR3 sequence (DNA): TGTGCCAGCAGCCCCGGGACAGCTAATGAAAAACTGTTTTTT. As protein: CASSPGTANEKLFF. The entire variable domain, with the rest obtained from reference TRBV7-9 and TRBJ1-4, is as follows: DTGVSQNPRHKITKRGQNVTFRCDPISEHNRLYWYRQTLGQGPEFLTYFQNEAQLEKSRLLSDRFSAERPKGSFSTLEIQRTEQGDSAMYLCASSPGTANEKLFFGSGTQLSVL.

The chain is built from TRBV19 and TRBJ1-1, with 9 bases that match TRBD1. With V trimmed by 6 bases and J by 4 bases, 9 bases remained unmatched. The germline CDR1 and CDR2 sequences are LNHDA and SQIVND (reference sequence). This CDR3 has 15 amino acids. The CDR3 is CASRGTGLGTTEAFF. In nucleotides, the CDR3 is TGTGCCAGTAGGGGGACAGGGCTGGGTACCACTGAAGCTTTCTTT.

About this clonotype: No conserved phenylalanine or tryptophan is present at the end of the CDR3, so a read error is the likely explanation. Because the CDR3's place on the DNA is in doubt, the DNA is left out and the CDR3 is given as listed by TCRdb. The chain joins TRBV9 to TRBJ2-6; TRBD2 is the table's D call and was not checked against the DNA. The germline V gene has CDR1 SGDLS and CDR2 YYNGEE. The CDR3 totals 11 residues, both ends included. The CDR3 here is CASSFYRDWNT.

This sequence joins TRBV7-2 and TRBJ2-2; either TRBD1 or TRBD2 may supply D (5 bases each). V lost 2 bases and J 6 bases, leaving 16 bases between the germline ends. Germline assignment: CDR1 SGHTA and CDR2 FQGNSA. This CDR3 contains 16 residues. The CDR3 spells CASSLTGAHDSGELFF. CDR3 DNA sequence: TGTGCCAGCAGCTTAACCGGGGCGCACGATTCCGGGGAGCTGTTTTTT.

Comment on this clonotype: This may come from a read error, since a much larger clone is one base off. The chain couples TRBV2 to TRBJ1-6; 9 nucleotides match TRBD1. The CDR3 is made up of 16 amino acids. Germline assignment: CDR1 SNHLY and CDR2 FYNNEI. The CDR3 region is CASSLTGGNYNSPFHF. The DNA of the CDR3 is TGTGCCAGCAGCCTGACAGGGGGTAATTACAATTCACCCTTCCACTTT.

This clonotype was counted once. The chain employs TRBV11-2 and TRBJ2-1, with D tentatively TRBD2 (5 bases). The V and J ends lost 0 bases and 7 bases respectively, with 16 bases between them. In germline, CDR1 is SGHAT, CDR2 FQNNGV. The CDR3 is made up of 16 amino acids. This CDR3 is CASSLDLTGSGNEQFF. The CDR3 nucleotides read TGTGCCAGCAGCTTAGATTTGACGGGATCGGGGAATGAGCAGTTCTTC.

As regards this clonotype: This could be a read error, since a much larger clone is one nucleotide away. This chain uses TRBV7-9 with TRBJ2-7; D is perhaps TRBD1 (5 bases). The CDR3 length is 14 residues. Germline values: CDR1 SEHNR, CDR2 FQNEAQ (reference sequence). The CDR3 nucleotides are TGTGCCAGCAGTGAATGGGGCTACTCCTACGAGCGGTACTTC. Residues: CASSEWGYSYERYF.

The rearrangement links TRBV20-1 to TRBJ1-2, with 8 bases fitting TRBD1. The CDR3 extends over 14 amino acids. V shed 0 bases, J shed 6 bases, and the junction held 6 bases outside the gene matches. The V gene's germline CDR1 is DFQATT and CDR2 SNEGSKA (reference sequence). CDR3: CSARDLDREDGYTF. CDR3 bases: TGCAGTGCTAGAGATTTGGACAGGGAGGATGGCTACACCTTC.

V is TRBV28 and J is TRBJ2-2, with 9 bases identical to TRBD1. Trimming cost V 7 bases and J 4 bases; bases outside gene matches: 7. The CDR3 totals 15 residues. The germline V gene has CDR1 MDHEN and CDR2 SYDVKM. The CDR3 coding sequence is TGTGCCAGCAACCACAGGGGGCTGGGCACCGGGGAGCTGTTTTTT. Encoded protein: CASNHRGLGTGELFF.

This clonotype appeared many times. V and J are TRBV20-1 and TRBJ2-2; 8 bases match TRBD1. The CDR3 covers 15 residues. V gave up 5 bases and J gave up 4 bases; unmatched junction bases: 9. The germline CDR1 and CDR2 sequences are DFQATT and SNEGSKA (reference sequence). The DNA of the CDR3 is TGCAGTGCTGGGGGGAGCAGGGGGCTCACCGGGGAGCTGTTTTTT. Translated, it gives CSAGGSRGLTGELFF.

This clonotype was counted a few times. The DNA of the CDR3 is TGCAGCGTTCGGGGGGGCCTAGCGGGAGCGCTTCATGAGCAGTTCTTC. It encodes CSVRGGLAGALHEQFF. The chain uses TRBV29-1 and TRBJ2-5, with TRBD2 matching 10 bases. The DNA end lines up better with TRBJ2-1; the J call may be wrong. The CDR3 has 16 residues. The germline CDR1 and CDR2 sequences are SQVTM and ANQGSEA.

This chain links TRBV7-9 with TRBJ1-6, with D tentatively TRBD1 (6 bases). There are 15 residues in the CDR3. Per germline, CDR1 SEHNR and CDR2 FQNEAQ (reference sequence). V was shortened by 4 bases and J by 5 bases, with 12 bases between the two germline ends. The CDR3 region has the DNA TGTGCCAGCAGCTCCGGGACACTCAATAATTCACCCCTCCACTTT. This sequence encodes CASSSGTLNNSPLHF.

The J gene is TRBJ2-3, the V gene TRBV15; unclear D gene. This CDR3 contains 14 residues. V lost 5 bases, J lost 4 bases, and 13 bases lay in between. Germline V CDR1 and CDR2: LNHNV, YYDKDF (reference sequence). The CDR3 loop reads CATSGRRAADTQYF. CDR3 DNA: TGTGCCACCAGCGGACGTAGGGCGGCAGATACGCAGTATTTT.

This chain joins TRBV20-1 and TRBJ2-1, with TRBD2 as a possible D gene (5 bases). CDR3 size: 13 residues. Germline values: CDR1 DFQATT, CDR2 SNEGSKA (reference sequence). V lost 6 bases and J 4 bases, leaving 13 bases between the germline ends. The CDR3 nucleotides read TGCAGTGCCGACCTCGGGATTTACAATGAGCAGTTCTTC. Its translation is CSADLGIYNEQFF.

This clonotype was found many times. V usage is TRBV7-2 and J usage is TRBJ2-5, with no clear D. Trimming removed 1 base from V and 1 base from J, with 7 bases in between. This CDR3 spans 14 amino acids. From germline, CDR1 is SGHTA and CDR2 FQGNSA. The CDR3 is CASSLGGIQETQYF. The CDR3 DNA reads TGTGCCAGCAGCTTAGGGGGTATCCAAGAGACCCAGTACTTC. Complete variable domain (other parts from reference TRBV7-2 and TRBJ2-5): GAGVSQSPSNKVTEKGKDVELRCDPISGHTALYWYRQSLGQGLEFLIYFQGNSAPDKSGLPSDRFSAERTGGSVSTLTIQRTQQEDSAVYLCASSLGGIQETQYFGPGTRLLVL.

This clonotype has ten or more counts. The V call is TRBV7-6, the J call TRBJ2-7; 7 bases align to TRBD1. This CDR3 comprises 13 residues. Per the germline V gene, CDR1 is SGHVS and CDR2 is FNYEAQ. After removal of 4 bases from V and 5 bases from J, the junction contained 5 bases not matched to a gene. CDR3 amino acids: CASSSRGQHEQYF. The CDR3 DNA reads TGTGCCAGCAGCTCAAGGGGACAGCACGAGCAGTACTTC.

Points on this clonotype: A much more abundant neighbour one base away suggests this may be a read error. The chain joins TRBV12-3 or TRBV12-4 to TRBJ1-1; D perhaps matches TRBD1 (5 bases). This CDR3 contains 16 residues. CDR3 nucleotide sequence: TGTGCCAACAGTCCCAGGGTCACTGGTATGAACACTGAAGCTTTCTTT. It is translated as CANSPRVTGMNTEAFF.

This clonotype was detected a few times. The chain recombines TRBV18 with TRBJ1-4; weak D call: TRBD1 (5 bases). Germline V gene sequence: CDR1 KGHSH, CDR2 LQKENI. The CDR3 extends over 15 amino acids. V lost 6 bases and J 3 bases, leaving 14 bases between the germline ends. The CDR3 region has the DNA TGTGCCAGCTCGAACATGTTGGGGGCTAATGAAAAACTGTTTTTT. Its translation: CASSNMLGANEKLFF. Using reference TRBV18 and TRBJ1-4 for the parts outside the CDR3, the full variable domain is NAGVMQNPRHLVRRRGQEARLRCSPMKGHSHVYWYRQLPEEGLKFMVYLQKENIIDESGMPKERFSAEFPKEGPSILRIQQVVRGDSAAYFCASSNMLGANEKLFFGSGTQLSVL.

There are many counts of this clonotype. The chain has TRBV19 and TRBJ2-2; D call uncertain. The V and J ends lost 5 bases and 0 bases respectively, with 7 bases between them. This CDR3 comprises 14 residues. Germline V CDR1 and CDR2: LNHDA, SQIVND (reference sequence). The CDR3 DNA sequence: TGTGCCAGTAGTCCGAGGCCGAACACCGGGGAGCTGTTTTTT. Its protein is CASSPRPNTGELFF.

This CDR3 reads CASSAGTSLATYEQYF. The CDR3 DNA reads TGTGCCAGCAGTGCGGGGACTTCCCTCGCAACCTACGAGCAGTACTTC. The chain joins TRBV2 to TRBJ2-7; TRBD2 might be the D (6 bases). Trimming pared 4 bases from V and 2 bases from J, leaving 18 bases between. CDR1 and CDR2 (germline): SNHLY, FYNNEI. This CDR3 has 16 amino acids.

Many counts were recorded for this clonotype. The genes are TRBV15 and TRBJ1-2, with D hard to call. From germline, CDR1 is LNHNV and CDR2 YYDKDF (reference sequence). The V end lost 0 bases, the J end lost 8 bases, and 10 bases lay between the germline ends. This CDR3 region has 13 residues. The CDR3 coding sequence is TGTGCCACCAGCAGAGACCGGGCCGCAGGCTACACCTTC. Its protein is CATSRDRAAGYTF.